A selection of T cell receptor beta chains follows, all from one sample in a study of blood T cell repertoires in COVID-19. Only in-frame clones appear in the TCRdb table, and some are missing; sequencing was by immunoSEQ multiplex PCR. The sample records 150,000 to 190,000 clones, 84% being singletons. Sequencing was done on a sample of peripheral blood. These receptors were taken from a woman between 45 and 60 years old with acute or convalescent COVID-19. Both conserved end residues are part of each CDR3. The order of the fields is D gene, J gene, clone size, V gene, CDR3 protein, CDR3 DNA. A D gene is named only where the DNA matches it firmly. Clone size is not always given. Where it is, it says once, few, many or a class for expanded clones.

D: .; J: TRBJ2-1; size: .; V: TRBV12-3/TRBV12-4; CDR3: CACGGDSNEQFF; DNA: TGTGCCTGCGGTGGGGACTCCAATGAGCAGTTCTTC
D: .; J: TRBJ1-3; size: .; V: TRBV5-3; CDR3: CARSLIWWAGASGNTIYF; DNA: TGTGCCAGAAGCTTGATCTGGTGGGCAGGGGCCTCTGGAAACACCATATATTTT
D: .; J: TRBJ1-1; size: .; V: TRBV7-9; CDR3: CASSFQGRYTEAFF; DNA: TGTGCCAGCAGCTTCCAGGGAAGGTACACTGAAGCTTTCTTT
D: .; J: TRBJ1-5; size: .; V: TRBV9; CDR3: CASSVGQGSNQPQHF; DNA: TGTGCCAGCAGCGTAGGCCAGGGTAGCAATCAGCCCCAGCATTTT
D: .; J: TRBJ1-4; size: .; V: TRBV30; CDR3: CAWRPMGGSNEKLFF; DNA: TGTGCCTGGAGGCCTATGGGGGGGTCTAATGAAAAACTGTTTTTT
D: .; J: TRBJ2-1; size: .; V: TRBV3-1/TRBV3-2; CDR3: CASTNVYNEQFF; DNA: TGTGCCAGCACTAACGTTTACAATGAGCAGTTCTTC
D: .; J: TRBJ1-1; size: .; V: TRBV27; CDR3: CASSYHGVGLNTEAFF; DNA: TGTGCCAGCAGTTATCACGGCGTCGGGTTGAACACTGAAGCTTTCTTT
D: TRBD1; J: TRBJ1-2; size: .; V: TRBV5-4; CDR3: CASREQGLNYGYTF; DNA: TGTGCCAGCAGGGAACAGGGGCTTAACTATGGCTACACCTTC
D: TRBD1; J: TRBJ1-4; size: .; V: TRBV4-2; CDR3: CASSQPGTGSNNEKLFF; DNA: TGTGCCAGCAGCCAACCCGGGACAGGGTCCAATAATGAAAAACTGTTTTTT
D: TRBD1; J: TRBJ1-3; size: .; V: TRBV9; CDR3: CASSVAGQGLSGNTIYF; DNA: TGTGCCAGCAGCGTAGCTGGACAGGGCCTCTCTGGAAACACCATATATTTT
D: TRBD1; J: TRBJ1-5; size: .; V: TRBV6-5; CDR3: CASRRGTGIYQPQHF; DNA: TGTGCCAGCAGGCGCGGGACAGGGATTTATCAGCCCCAGCATTTT
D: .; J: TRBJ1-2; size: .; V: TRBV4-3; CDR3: CASSQDYRSLYTF; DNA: TGCGCCAGCAGCCAAGACTACAGGAGTCTTTACACCTTC
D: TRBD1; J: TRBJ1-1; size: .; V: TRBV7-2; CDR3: CASSWTGGEEAFF; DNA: TGTGCCAGCAGCTGGACAGGGGGCGAGGAAGCTTTCTTT
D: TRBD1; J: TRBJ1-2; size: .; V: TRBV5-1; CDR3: CASSSGTGGFGYTF; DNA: TGCGCCAGCAGCTCCGGGACAGGGGGCTTTGGCTACACCTTC
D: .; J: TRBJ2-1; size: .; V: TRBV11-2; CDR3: CASSLILAGPGVNEQFF; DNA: TGTGCCAGCAGCTTAATTCTCGCGGGTCCAGGGGTCAATGAGCAGTTCTTC
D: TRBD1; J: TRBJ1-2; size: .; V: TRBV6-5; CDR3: CASSSRAGGNYGYTF; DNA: TGTGCCAGCAGCTCACGGGCAGGGGGCAACTATGGCTACACCTTC
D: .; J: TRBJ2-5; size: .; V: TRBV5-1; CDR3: CASSLRRGAGSETQYF; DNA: TGCGCCAGCAGCTTGAGGCGGGGCGCGGGGTCAGAGACCCAGTACTTC
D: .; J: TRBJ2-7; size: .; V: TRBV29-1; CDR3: CSVESRRGLLVHEQYF; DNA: TGCAGCGTAGAGTCAAGAAGGGGCCTCCTGGTGCACGAGCAGTACTTC
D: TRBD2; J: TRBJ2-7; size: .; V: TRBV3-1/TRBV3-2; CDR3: CASSHTSVGLRVVGTYEQYF; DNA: TGTGCCAGCAGCCACACTAGCGTAGGTCTCAGAGTTGTAGGAACCTACGAGCAGTACTTC
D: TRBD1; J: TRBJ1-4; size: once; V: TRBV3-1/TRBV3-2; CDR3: CASSRTGVPNEKLFF; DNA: TGTGCCAGCAGCCGGACAGGGGTCCCTAATGAAAAACTGTTTTTT
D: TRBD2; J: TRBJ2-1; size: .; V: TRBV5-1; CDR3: CASRITGTSVYNEQFF; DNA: TGCGCCAGCAGAATTACCGGGACTAGCGTCTACAATGAGCAGTTCTTC
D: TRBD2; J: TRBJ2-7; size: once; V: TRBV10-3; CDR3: CATRGSGGAGEQYF; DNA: TGTGCCACTCGAGGTAGCGGGGGGGCGGGCGAGCAGTACTTC
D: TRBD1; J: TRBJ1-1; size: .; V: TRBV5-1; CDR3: CASSYRQGPLNTEAFF; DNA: TGCGCCAGCAGCTATCGACAGGGGCCCTTGAACACTGAAGCTTTCTTT
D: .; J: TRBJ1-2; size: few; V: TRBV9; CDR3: CASSPFWGGRGYGYTF; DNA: TGTGCCAGCAGCCCGTTCTGGGGGGGTAGAGGCTATGGCTACACCTTC
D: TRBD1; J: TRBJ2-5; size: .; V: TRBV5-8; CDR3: CASSLGQGTYQETQYF; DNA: TGTGCCAGCAGCTTGGGACAGGGAACGTACCAAGAGACCCAGTACTTC
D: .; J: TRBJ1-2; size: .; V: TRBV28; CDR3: CASSLLKAPQGLGYTF; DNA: TGTGCCAGCAGTTTGCTCAAGGCCCCTCAGGGGCTGGGCTACACCTTC
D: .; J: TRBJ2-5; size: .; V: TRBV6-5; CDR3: CASRSQGRETQYF; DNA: TGTGCCAGCAGGTCCCAGGGTAGAGAGACCCAGTACTTC
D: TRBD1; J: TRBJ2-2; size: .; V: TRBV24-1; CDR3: CATGTGGNGGELFF; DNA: TGTGCCACGGGGACAGGGGGAAACGGCGGGGAGCTGTTTTTT
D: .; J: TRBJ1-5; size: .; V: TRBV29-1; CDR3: CSVVVGGGNQPQHF; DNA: TGCAGCGTTGTGGTGGGGGGAGGCAATCAGCCCCAGCATTTT
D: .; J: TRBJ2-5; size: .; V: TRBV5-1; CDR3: CASSLGRGGRETQYF; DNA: TGCGCCAGCAGCTTAGGCAGGGGCGGACGGGAGACCCAGTACTTC
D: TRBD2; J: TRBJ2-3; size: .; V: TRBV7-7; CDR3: CASSPAGGSTDTQYF; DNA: TGTGCCAGCAGCCCAGCGGGGGGGAGCACAGATACGCAGTATTTT
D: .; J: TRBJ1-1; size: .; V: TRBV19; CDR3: CASSSGVSVNTEAFF; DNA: TGTGCCAGTAGTTCAGGGGTCTCCGTCAACACTGAAGCTTTCTTT
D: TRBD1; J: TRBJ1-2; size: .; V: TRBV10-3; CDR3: CATGQIGGGQGRRYTF; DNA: TGTGCCACCGGACAGATAGGGGGGGGACAGGGGCGTCGCTACACCTTC
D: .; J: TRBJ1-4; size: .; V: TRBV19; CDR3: CASSIWGRLGEKLFF; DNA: TGTGCCAGTAGTATTTGGGGCCGATTGGGTGAAAAACTGTTTTTT
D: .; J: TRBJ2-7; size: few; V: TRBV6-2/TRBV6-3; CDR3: CASSPQTLAVEQYF; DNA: TGTGCCAGCAGTCCACAAACACTAGCTGTCGAGCAGTACTTC
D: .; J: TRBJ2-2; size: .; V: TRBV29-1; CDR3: CSVAPTGELFF; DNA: TGCAGCGTTGCTCCCACCGGGGAGCTGTTTTTT
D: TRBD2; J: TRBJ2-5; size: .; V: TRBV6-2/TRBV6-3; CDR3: CASSLRGGLAGIRPQETQYF; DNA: TGTGCCAGCAGTTTACGGGGAGGACTAGCGGGCATTAGACCCCAAGAGACCCAGTACTTC
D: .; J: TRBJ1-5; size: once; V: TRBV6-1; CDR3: CASSEKGVSNQPQHF; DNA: TGTGCCAGCAGTGAGAAAGGGGTGAGCAATCAGCCCCAGCATTTT
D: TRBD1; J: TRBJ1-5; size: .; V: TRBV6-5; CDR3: CASSLDREYQPQHF; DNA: TGTGCCAGCAGCTTGGACAGGGAGTATCAGCCCCAGCATTTT
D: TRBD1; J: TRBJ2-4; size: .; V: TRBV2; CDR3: CASSQGQAGIQYF; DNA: TGTGCCAGCAGTCAGGGACAGGCGGGCATTCAGTACTTC
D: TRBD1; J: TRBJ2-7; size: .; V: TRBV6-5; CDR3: CASSYGTGGPYEQYF; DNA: TGTGCCAGCAGTTACGGGACAGGAGGGCCCTACGAGCAGTACTTC
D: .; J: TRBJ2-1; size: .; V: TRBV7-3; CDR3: CASSPNAWSDNEQFF; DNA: TGTGCCAGCAGCCCCAACGCGTGGTCCGACAATGAGCAGTTCTTC
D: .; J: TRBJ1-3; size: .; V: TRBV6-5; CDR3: CASRPRRVGNTIYF; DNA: TGTGCCAGCAGGCCGAGGCGGGTTGGAAACACCATATATTTT
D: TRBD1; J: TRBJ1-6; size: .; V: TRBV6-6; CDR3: CASSRDRGHGASYNSPLHF; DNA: TGTGCCAGCAGTCGGGACAGGGGGCATGGGGCCTCCTATAATTCACCCCTCCACTTT
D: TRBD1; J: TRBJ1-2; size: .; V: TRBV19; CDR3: CASSPKGAIYGYTF; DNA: TGTGCCAGTAGCCCTAAGGGGGCTATCTATGGCTACACCTTC
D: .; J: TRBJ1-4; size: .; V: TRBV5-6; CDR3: CASSVKTGLNEKLFF; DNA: TGTGCCAGCAGCGTAAAGACAGGACTTAATGAAAAACTGTTTTTT
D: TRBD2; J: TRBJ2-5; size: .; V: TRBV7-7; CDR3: CASSPWTSGRAYETQYF; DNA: TGTGCCAGCAGCCCCTGGACTAGCGGGAGGGCCTATGAGACCCAGTACTTC
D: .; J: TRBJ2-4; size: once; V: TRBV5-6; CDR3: CASSYQGGKNIQYF; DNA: TGTGCCAGCAGCTACCAGGGGGGCAAAAACATTCAGTACTTC
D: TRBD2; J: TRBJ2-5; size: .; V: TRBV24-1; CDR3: CATSAGGRETQYF; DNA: TGTGCCACCTCCGCGGGGGGTCGGGAGACCCAGTACTTC
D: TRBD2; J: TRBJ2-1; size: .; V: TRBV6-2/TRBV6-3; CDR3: CASSSGTSGGNYYNEQFF; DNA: TGTGCCAGCAGTTCCGGGACTAGCGGGGGAAATTACTACAATGAGCAGTTCTTC
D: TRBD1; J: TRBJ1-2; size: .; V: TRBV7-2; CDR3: CASSSRQGGRSNYGYTF; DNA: TGTGCCAGCAGCTCCCGACAGGGGGGTCGATCTAACTATGGCTACACCTTC
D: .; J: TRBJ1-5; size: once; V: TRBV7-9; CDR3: CASSTTGYQPQHF; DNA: TGTGCCAGCAGCACCACAGGTTATCAGCCCCAGCATTTT
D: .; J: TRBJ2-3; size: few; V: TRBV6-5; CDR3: CASINGGSNTQYF; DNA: TGTGCCAGCATCAATGGAGGTTCAAATACGCAGTATTTT
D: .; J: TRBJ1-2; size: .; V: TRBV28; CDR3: CASRYYRDGGYTF; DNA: TGTGCCAGCAGATACTACAGGGACGGTGGCTACACCTTC
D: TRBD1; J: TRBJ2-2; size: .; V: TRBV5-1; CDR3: CASSTQTGPTGELFF; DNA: TGCGCCAGCAGCACGCAGACAGGGCCCACCGGGGAGCTGTTTTTT
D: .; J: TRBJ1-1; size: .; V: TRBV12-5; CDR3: CASGPRGSGNTEAFF; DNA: TGTGCTAGTGGTCCGCGGGGGTCAGGGAACACTGAAGCTTTCTTT
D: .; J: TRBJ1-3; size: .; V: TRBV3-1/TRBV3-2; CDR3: CASSPRPNTGNTIYF; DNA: TGTGCCAGCAGCCCTAGACCCAACACTGGAAACACCATATATTTT
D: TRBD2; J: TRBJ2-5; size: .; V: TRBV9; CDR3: CASSLSGSKETQYF; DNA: TGTGCCAGCAGCCTAAGCGGGAGCAAGGAGACCCAGTACTTC
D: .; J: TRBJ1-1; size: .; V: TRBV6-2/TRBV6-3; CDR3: CASSRTRNTEAFF; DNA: TGTGCCAGCAGCCGAACAAGGAACACTGAAGCTTTCTTT
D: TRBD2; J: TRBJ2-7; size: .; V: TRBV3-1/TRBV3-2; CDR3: CASSQVSGLSGGSLSEQYF; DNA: TGTGCCAGCAGCCAAGTTTCGGGACTTAGCGGGGGGTCTCTTAGCGAGCAGTACTTC